One and the same sample provided the 20 T cell receptor beta chains below, sequenced in a study of shared clonotypes between healthy human individuals. The repertoire was sequenced with immunoSEQ multiplex PCR; TCRdb's copy has only in-frame clones and lacks some. Of 550,000 to 850,000 clones listed, just under 75% are singletons. The sample consisted of memory CD4+ T cells sorted from blood. Subset given: CD45RA-negative fraction. The receptors stem from a woman in her twenties or thirties in good health.

This clone appeared many times. Other DNA sequences within the sample encode an identical CDR3. This chain links TRBV2 with TRBJ2-4, with 12 bases matching TRBD2. There are 16 residues in the CDR3. Trimming cost V 3 bases and J 0 bases; bases outside gene matches: 0. Germline assignment: CDR1 SNHLY and CDR2 FYNNEI. The CDR3 spells CASSEGLAGAKNIQYF. The CDR3 DNA follows: TGTGCCAGCAGTGAGGGACTAGCGGGAGCCAAAAACATTCAGTACTTC. Combining the CDR3 with reference TRBV2 and TRBJ2-4 gives the whole variable domain EPEVTQTPSHQVTQMGQEVILRCVPISNHLYFYWYRQILGQKVEFLVSFYNNEISEKSEIFDDQFSVERPDGSNFTLKIRSTKLEDSAMYFCASSEGLAGAKNIQYFGAGTRLSVL.

The V gene is TRBV6-5, the J gene TRBJ1-2; D may be TRBD1 (5 bases). This CDR3 has 15 residues. Looked up from germline, CDR1 is MNHEY and CDR2 is SVGAGI. V shed 4 bases and J shed 6 bases, with 18 bases lying between them. The CDR3 DNA follows: TGTGCCAGCAGTTTAAATTACGGGACTGGGGATGGCTACACCTTC. Translating it yields CASSLNYGTGDGYTF.

The rearrangement joins TRBV5-1 to TRBJ2-1, with 8 bases fitting TRBD1. Trimming took 3 bases from V and 7 from J; bases not matched to a gene: 9. The CDR3 sequence is 15 residues long. Germline-derived CDR1 and CDR2 are SGHRS and YFSETQ. The CDR3 protein is CASSYRDRPLNEQFF. The CDR3 bases are TGCGCCAGCAGCTACCGGGACAGGCCTTTAAATGAGCAGTTCTTC.

The chain couples TRBV5-6 to TRBJ2-6; TRBD1 matches at 7 bases. Trimming removed 1 base from V and 3 bases from J; junction bases left unmatched: 7. Germline V gives CDR1 SGHDT, CDR2 YYEEEE. The CDR3 sequence is 17 residues long. For the CDR3, the DNA is TGTGCCAGCAGCTTGTTGAAGGGGGCGCTTGGGGCCAACGTCCTGACTTTC. Protein sequence: CASSLLKGALGANVLTF.

This chain links TRBV7-9 with TRBJ1-5, with 8 bases fitting TRBD1. The CDR3 runs 15 residues. Germline assignment: CDR1 SEHNR and CDR2 FQNEAQ (reference sequence). The V segment lost 5 bases and the J segment 4 bases; nucleotides outside the gene matches: 7. The CDR3 protein is CASSLAGQANQPQHF. The CDR3 region has the DNA TGTGCCAGCAGCCTTGCGGGACAGGCTAATCAGCCCCAGCATTTT.

This chain connects TRBV20-1 to TRBJ1-1; D is undetermined. There are 11 residues in the CDR3. Germline CDR1 DFQATT, CDR2 SNEGSKA (reference sequence). The V end was cut by 2 bases, the J end by 4 bases, with 5 bases between. The CDR3 here is CSARLGTEAFF. The CDR3 region has the DNA TGCAGTGCTAGACTCGGCACTGAAGCTTTCTTT.

V is TRBV28 and J is TRBJ2-7, with D possibly being TRBD2 (6 bases). V gave up 5 bases and J gave up 2 bases, with 19 bases separating them. This CDR3 has 16 residues. CDR1 is MDHEN and CDR2 is SYDVKM in the germline V gene. The CDR3 DNA reads TGTGCCAGCAGTCCAATTTTTGACGGGGGTACCTACGAGCAGTACTTC. Protein: CASSPIFDGGTYEQYF.

This clone was seen a few times. J is TRBJ2-7 and V is TRBV5-1; 7 nucleotides line up with TRBD2. Germline-derived CDR1 and CDR2 are SGHRS and YFSETQ. With 2 bases clipped from V and 3 bases from J, the junction kept 8 bases outside the gene matches. The CDR3 is 15 residues long. CDR3 in amino acids: CASSFETGGLYEQYF. CDR3 bases: TGCGCCAGCAGCTTTGAGACGGGAGGCCTCTACGAGCAGTACTTC.

V is TRBV28 and J is TRBJ2-3; D gene uncertain. V gave up 6 bases and J gave up 3 bases, with 13 bases separating them. Germline loops: CDR1 MDHEN, CDR2 SYDVKM. The CDR3 totals 14 residues. The CDR3 nucleotides are TGTGCCAGCAGCCGCGTTTTGAGTACAGATACGCAGTATTTT. Translating it yields CASSRVLSTDTQYF.

The chain couples TRBV2 to TRBJ2-2; 7 bases line up with TRBD2. This CDR3 has 16 residues. The trim removed 2 bases at V and 4 bases at J, leaving 7 bases unmatched. Germline V gene sequence: CDR1 SNHLY, CDR2 FYNNEI. The CDR3 DNA reads TGTGCCAGCAGTGAACAGGGCGGCGGGGGCACCGGGGAGCTGTTTTTT. This sequence encodes CASSEQGGGGTGELFF.

This clone appeared many times. The sample contains more than one DNA sequence encoding this CDR3. The gene calls are TRBV5-1 and TRBJ2-7; the match to TRBD1 covers 7 bases. The CDR3 extends over 14 amino acids. The germline V gene has CDR1 SGHRS and CDR2 YFSETQ. Trimming took 0 bases from V and 0 from J; bases not matched to a gene: 0. The CDR3 DNA reads TGCGCCAGCAGCTTGGGGGACAGCTCCTACGAGCAGTACTTC. Its protein product is CASSLGDSSYEQYF.

This clone was observed many times. V gene TRBV7-8 combines with J gene TRBJ1-2; 7 nucleotides line up with TRBD1. Germline CDR1 and CDR2: SGHVS and FQNEAQ. The CDR3 runs 14 residues. J lost 7 bases, V lost 4 bases, and 9 bases had no gene match. The CDR3 protein is CASSSDGRGVGYTF. CDR3 in DNA: TGTGCCAGCAGCTCGGACGGCAGGGGGGTTGGCTACACCTTC.

The gene calls are TRBV7-2 and TRBJ2-7; D unclear. V was pared by 3 bases and J by 4 bases, with 13 bases between. The germline CDR1 and CDR2 sequences are SGHTA and FQGNSA. CDR3 length: 14 amino acids. This chain's CDR3 is CASSLDVLKYEQYF. DNA for the CDR3: TGTGCCAGCAGCTTGGATGTGTTGAAGTACGAGCAGTACTTC.

The CDR3 DNA reads TGTGCCAGCAGCCAAGAATCAGCGGGGGGCAGTAGGAATGAGCAGTTCTTC. Amino acids: CASSQESAGGSRNEQFF. V is TRBV14 and J is TRBJ2-1; TRBD2 matches 9 bases. The trim removed 0 bases at V and 7 bases at J, leaving 10 bases unmatched. Germline CDR1 is SGHDN and CDR2 is FVKESK. The CDR3 covers 17 residues.

The rearrangement uses TRBV27 and TRBJ1-1, with a possible D match to TRBD1 (6 bases). The V end was cut by 4 bases, the J end by 7 bases, with 28 bases between. This CDR3 spans 18 amino acids. Germline values: CDR1 MNHEY, CDR2 SMNVEV (reference sequence). The CDR3 DNA sequence: TGTGCCAGCAGTTCTATATGGGGGACCGGGGGGCACAACGTTGAAGCTTTCTTT. Translated: CASSSIWGTGGHNVEAFF.

The chain carries TRBV6-4 and TRBJ2-1; 12 bases agree with TRBD1. The CDR3 runs 16 residues. The V gene end was trimmed by 3 bases and the J gene end by 7 bases; junction bases not matched to a gene: 7. CDR1 and CDR2 (germline): MRHNA, SNTAGT. CDR3 sequence reads: CASSERRGQGANEQFF. CDR3 nucleotides: TGTGCCAGCAGTGAGAGGCGGGGACAGGGGGCAAATGAGCAGTTCTTC.

The genes are TRBV5-1 and TRBJ2-3, with D possibly matching TRBD1 (5 bases). Trimming left V 4 bases short and J 5 bases short, with 8 bases between. Germline loops: CDR1 SGHRS, CDR2 YFSETQ. The CDR3 consists of 12 residues. The CDR3: CASSQDKDTQYF. CDR3 bases: TGCGCCAGCAGCCAGGACAAAGATACGCAGTATTTT.

The genes are TRBV28 and TRBJ1-4; 7 bases are a match to TRBD1. CDR1 and CDR2 from the germline V gene are MDHEN and SYDVKM. This CDR3 comprises 15 residues. V was clipped by 3 bases and J by 8 bases; unmatched bases: 9. The CDR3 DNA reads as TGTGCCAGCAGTTTGGCCGGGACAGAACAAGAAAAACTGTTTTTT. It yields the protein CASSLAGTEQEKLFF. The variable domain in full, with the rest retrieved from reference TRBV28 and TRBJ1-4, is DVKVTQSSRYLVKRTGEKVFLECVQDMDHENMFWYRQDPGLGLRLIYFSYDVKMKEKGDIPEGYSVSREKKERFSLILESASTNQTSMYLCASSLAGTEQEKLFFGSGTQLSVL.

The rearrangement uses TRBV28 and TRBJ2-3; D is possibly TRBD1 (5 bases). The CDR3 is 13 residues long. CDR1 MDHEN and CDR2 SYDVKM come from the germline V gene. With 8 bases removed from V and 2 bases from J, the gap between germline ends came to 11 bases. The CDR3 is CASLGLLTDTQYF. As DNA, the CDR3 is TGTGCCAGCTTGGGGCTACTCACAGATACGCAGTATTTT. Combining the CDR3 with reference TRBV28 and TRBJ2-3 gives the whole variable domain DVKVTQSSRYLVKRTGEKVFLECVQDMDHENMFWYRQDPGLGLRLIYFSYDVKMKEKGDIPEGYSVSREKKERFSLILESASTNQTSMYLCASLGLLTDTQYFGPGTRLTVL.

This clone is a singleton in its sample. The V call is TRBV28, the J call TRBJ1-3; D gene ambiguous. With 2 bases removed from V and 2 bases from J, the gap between germline ends came to 19 bases. CDR1 and CDR2 from the germline V gene are MDHEN and SYDVKM. The CDR3 loop spans 18 amino acids. The CDR3 loop reads CASSLPLSAGTAGNTIYF. In nucleotides, the CDR3 is TGTGCCAGCAGTTTACCCTTATCGGCAGGCACTGCTGGAAACACCATATATTTT. Full variable domain (outside the CDR3, taken from reference TRBV28 and TRBJ1-3): DVKVTQSSRYLVKRTGEKVFLECVQDMDHENMFWYRQDPGLGLRLIYFSYDVKMKEKGDIPEGYSVSREKKERFSLILESASTNQTSMYLCASSLPLSAGTAGNTIYFGEGSWLTVV.